This T cell receptor beta chain was captured in a study of early T cells in non-severe SARS-CoV-2 infection. Study information: Chains from this unsorted whole-blood bulk RNA could not be paired. Study findings and constraints: Private and CD4 specificities were missed by VDJdb matching, skewed to anti-spike CD8.

Unique molecular identifiers were affixed to single, distinct cDNA molecules. TCRdb recomputed calls from the 5' RACE reads with MiXCR, one row per CDR3 protein. The repertoire holds 85,000 to 95,000 distinct CDR3 sequences, roughly 14% seen once, with around 0.5% in the top ten. In the case of this clonotype: The antigen remains unidentified.

CDR3 length equals 17 residues. Germline V CDR1 and CDR2: SGHVS, FQNEAQ. The V segment lost 4 bases and the J segment 7 bases; nucleotides outside the gene matches: 10. V and J are TRBV7-8 and TRBJ2-3; 14 nucleotides line up with TRBD2. The TCR comes from an adult who was a healthcare worker with PCR-confirmed SARS-CoV-2 infection or an uninfected control (not recorded which). Specimen: whole blood. In nucleotides, the CDR3 is TGTGCCAGCAGCTCCAGGACTAGCGGGGGGTTAATGAATACGCAGTATTTT. Translating it yields CASSSRTSGGLMNTQYF.